One sample yielded the 22 T cell receptor beta chains listed below, sequenced in a study of T cells in Graves' hyperthyroidism and ophthalmopathy. Amplification yielded TCR beta CDR3 regions, with RNA transcripts as the source. A first-round RT-PCR of the TCR CDR3 used the HTBI primer set. TCRdb ran MiXCR on the multiplex PCR reads and lists one entry per CDR3 protein. The profile shows under 350,000 distinct CDR3 sequences, 21% of them singletons. Sequencing input: blood. These receptors originate from a woman aged 45-59 years with Graves' hyperthyroidism.

Only a few counts were recorded for this clonotype. The chain couples TRBV6-1 to TRBJ1-4, with D possibly TRBD1 on 6 matching bases. Germline V gene sequence: CDR1 MNHNS, CDR2 SASEGT. The CDR3 is 12 residues long. Trimming removed 5 bases from V and 11 bases from J, with 12 bases in between. CDR3 residues: CASSFRGAKLFF. The CDR3 coding sequence is TGTGCCAGCAGTTTCAGGGGTGCCAAACTGTTTTTT.

This clonotype has only a few counts. This sequence joins TRBV5-8 and TRBJ1-1, with D unresolved. In germline, CDR1 is SGHTS, CDR2 YDEGEE. Deletions cut 4 bases from V and 2 bases from J, with 12 bases between. The CDR3 is made up of 14 amino acids. The CDR3 is CASSRPPVNTEAFF. In nucleotides, the CDR3 is TGTGCCAGCAGCCGCCCGCCGGTTAACACTGAAGCTTTCTTT.

This clonotype was observed a handful of times. This chain uses TRBV14 with TRBJ1-1; D might be TRBD1 (5 bases). This CDR3 has 14 residues. V lost 1 base to trimming and J lost 3 bases, with 9 bases between them. CDR1 is SGHDN, CDR2 FVKESK, per germline. The DNA of the CDR3 is TGTGCCAGCAGCCAAGTGGGGGAGTACACTGAAGCTTTCTTT. It yields the protein CASSQVGEYTEAFF.

In this sample, this clonotype turned up many times. The V call is TRBV20-1, the J call TRBJ2-7; the D gene is possibly TRBD2 (5 bases). Germline V gene lookup returns CDR1 DFQATT and CDR2 SNEGSKA (reference sequence). The V gene lost 1 base and the J gene lost 6 bases, with 16 bases spanning the gap. The CDR3 covers 14 residues. CDR3 loop: CSARVHGLALEQYF. The CDR3 DNA follows: TGCAGTGCTAGAGTCCACGGTCTAGCCCTCGAGCAGTACTTC.

J is TRBJ2-4 and V is TRBV7-2; 8 bases agree with TRBD2. CDR3 length equals 18 residues. Germline V CDR1 and CDR2: SGHTA, FQGNSA. Trimming cost V 3 bases and J 8 bases; bases outside gene matches: 18. The CDR3: CASSFGARQRGITDIQYF. The CDR3 bases are TGTGCCAGCAGCTTCGGGGCGAGGCAGCGGGGGATAACGGACATTCAGTACTTC.

This clonotype was counted many times. The chain is built from TRBV13 and TRBJ1-6, with 7 nucleotides matching TRBD1. CDR1 PRHDT and CDR2 FYEKMQ come from the germline V gene (reference sequence). The junction had 3 bases not matched to a gene; V was cut back by 6 bases and J by 7 bases. The CDR3 loop spans 13 amino acids. The CDR3 loop reads CASRGDRNSPLHF. Here the CDR3 DNA reads TGTGCCAGCAGGGGGGACAGAAATTCACCCCTCCACTTT.

The V gene is TRBV20-1, the J gene TRBJ2-7; the D gene is possibly TRBD1 (6 bases). The CDR3 contains 14 residues. V lost 5 bases and J lost 2, with 16 bases in between. The germline gives CDR1 DFQATT, CDR2 SNEGSKA (reference sequence). CDR3 amino acids: CSAHGSGAPYEQYF. The CDR3 DNA is TGCAGTGCTCACGGATCAGGGGCCCCCTACGAGCAGTACTTC.

At least ten counts were recorded for this clonotype. This sequence joins TRBV30 and TRBJ2-7; 8 nucleotides agree with TRBD2. CDR3 length: 13 residues. V gave up 2 bases and J gave up 3 bases; unmatched junction bases: 3. Per the germline V gene, CDR1 is GTSNPN and CDR2 is SVGIG (reference sequence). CDR3 sequence reads: CAWSLAGGYEQYF. CDR3 coding DNA: TGTGCCTGGAGTCTGGCGGGAGGCTACGAGCAGTACTTC.

Remarks on this clonotype: This could be a read error, since a much larger clone is one nucleotide away. The chain has TRBV2 and TRBJ2-7; maybe TRBD1 (5 bases). Germline values: CDR1 SNHLY, CDR2 FYNNEI. This CDR3 spans 13 amino acids. Deletions cut 6 bases from V and 3 bases from J, with 12 bases between. The CDR3 DNA reads TGTGCCAGCAGGCAGCAGGGCTACTACGAGCAGTACTTC. It translates to CASRQQGYYEQYF.

This clonotype was seen at least ten times. The chain has TRBV6-5 and TRBJ2-1; the match to TRBD2 covers 10 bases. The germline gives CDR1 MNHEY, CDR2 SVGAGI. V gave up 0 bases and J gave up 8 bases; unmatched junction bases: 10. This CDR3 is 17 amino acids long. In nucleotides, the CDR3 is TGTGCCAGCAGTTACTCGAGGGGGCCTAGCGGGAGAGATGAGCAGTTCTTC. Protein sequence: CASSYSRGPSGRDEQFF.

This clonotype appeared many times. The rearrangement uses TRBV6-1 and TRBJ2-7, with no clear D. This CDR3 is built from 13 residues. The ends were cut back, 2 bases at V and 2 bases at J, with 7 bases in the middle. The V gene's germline CDR1 is MNHNS and CDR2 SASEGT. For the CDR3, the DNA is TGTGCCAGCAGTGAAAGTGTTACCTACGAGCAGTACTTC. Its translation is CASSESVTYEQYF.

This rearrangement joins TRBV5-5 to TRBJ1-1; tentative D call: TRBD1 (5 bases). The length of the CDR3 is 16 residues. Germline V gene data show CDR1 as SGHKS and CDR2 as YYEKEE (reference sequence). V dropped 3 bases and J dropped 0 bases, with 15 bases sitting between them. Here the CDR3 DNA reads TGTGCCAGCAGCTCGTCGAGGGGTTGGGTGAACACTGAAGCTTTCTTT. As protein: CASSSSRGWVNTEAFF.

This clonotype showed up many times. The V and J genes are TRBV3-1 and TRBJ1-2; the D gene is possibly TRBD1 (6 bases). From germline, CDR1 is LGHDT and CDR2 YNNKEL (reference sequence). Between the trimmed V and J ends, which lost 1 base and 5 bases, there was a span of 17 bases. There are 16 residues in the CDR3. In nucleotides, the CDR3 is TGTGCCAGCAGCCAAGGGGCCAGGGGCCTAGGGTATGGCTACACCTTC. The encoded protein is CASSQGARGLGYGYTF.

The V gene is TRBV28, the J gene TRBJ2-1, with D possibly called TRBD1 or TRBD2 (5 bases each). The assigned J gene may be wrong: the sequence end matches TRBJ2-7 better. Per the germline V gene, CDR1 is MDHEN and CDR2 is SYDVKM. The CDR3 covers 14 residues. The CDR3 protein is CASSLGGTYNEQYF. The CDR3 DNA follows: TGTGCCAGCAGTTTGGGTGGGACCTACAATGAGCAGTACTTC.

This clonotype was observed a handful of times. The rearrangement uses TRBV2 and TRBJ2-2; D unresolved. Germline V gives CDR1 SNHLY, CDR2 FYNNEI. This CDR3 has 13 residues. The V end was cut by 6 bases, the J end by 2 bases, with 7 bases between. The CDR3 spells CASSLSNTGELFF. The CDR3 DNA reads as TGTGCCAGCAGCCTATCTAACACCGGGGAGCTGTTTTTT.

In this sample, this clonotype turned up many times. J is TRBJ2-7 and V is TRBV20-1, with 10 bases lining up with TRBD2. The CDR3 extends over 11 amino acids. Germline lookup yields CDR1 DFQATT and CDR2 SNEGSKA (reference sequence). V lost 6 bases and J lost 7; bases outside the gene matches: 3. CDR3 in amino acids: CSAQGLAEQYF. The CDR3 bases are TGCAGTGCGCAGGGACTAGCGGAGCAGTACTTC.

CDR3 loop: CASSSRTGRRNQPQHF. In nucleotides, the CDR3 is TGTGCCAGCAGCTCGCGGACAGGGAGGAGGAATCAGCCCCAGCATTTT. This chain uses TRBV5-6 with TRBJ1-5; the match to TRBD1 covers 8 bases. V dropped 3 bases and J dropped 4; count of bases not matched to a gene: 9. Germline-derived CDR1 and CDR2 are SGHDT and YYEEEE. CDR3 size: 16 residues. Full variable domain (remainder filled in from reference TRBV5-6 and TRBJ1-5): DAGVTQSPTHLIKTRGQQVTLRCSPKSGHDTVSWYQQALGQGPQFIFQYYEEEERQRGNFPDRFSGHQFPNYSSELNVNALLLGDSALYLCASSSRTGRRNQPQHFGDGTRLSIL.

This clonotype was seen many times. The chain joins TRBV28 to TRBJ2-3; D ambiguous. V was pared by 5 bases and J by 0 bases, with 6 bases between. CDR1 and CDR2 from the germline V gene are MDHEN and SYDVKM. The CDR3 extends over 13 amino acids. This CDR3 is CASSAISTDTQYF. CDR3 nucleotide sequence: TGTGCCAGCAGTGCCATTAGCACAGATACGCAGTATTTT.

This sequence joins TRBV20-1 and TRBJ2-1; the D is unclear. V dropped 1 base and J dropped 8 bases, with 12 bases sitting between them. The CDR3 loop spans 13 amino acids. Per germline, CDR1 DFQATT and CDR2 SNEGSKA (reference sequence). Here the CDR3 reads CSARGTGGHEQFF. CDR3 DNA sequence: TGCAGTGCTAGAGGGACCGGTGGTCATGAGCAGTTCTTC.

This clonotype was recorded at least ten times. V and J are TRBV3-1 and TRBJ2-5; unclear D gene. The CDR3 runs to 14 residues. Germline assignment: CDR1 LGHDT and CDR2 YNNKEL (reference sequence). Deletions cut 4 bases from V and 2 bases from J, with 11 bases between. The CDR3 here is CASSRSVKQETQYF. The CDR3 region has the DNA TGTGCCAGCAGCCGGAGCGTCAAACAAGAGACCCAGTACTTC.

This clonotype showed up just once. A much larger clone sits a single nucleotide away, making a read error possible. The chain recombines TRBV27 with TRBJ2-1; 9 nucleotides match TRBD2. Germline V gene data show CDR1 as MNHEY and CDR2 as SMNVEV (reference sequence). The CDR3 contains 14 residues. The DNA of the CDR3 is TGTGCCAGCACCGGGACTAGCATCTACAATGAGCGGTTCTTC. It translates to CASTGTSIYNERFF.

Regarding this clonotype: It may be a read error: a sequence one base away is much more abundant. The chain links TRBV19 to TRBJ1-5; maybe TRBD1 (5 bases). The ends were cut back, 8 bases at V and 3 bases at J, with 23 bases in the middle. CDR1 is LNHDA, CDR2 SQIVND, per germline (reference sequence). This CDR3 contains 17 residues. DNA of the CDR3: TGTGCCAGTTGTAAAGGGGCAGGAGGGTCGGTCAATCAGCCCCAGCATTTT. It encodes CASCKGAGGSVNQPQHF.